This TCR beta chain was identified during a study of cytomegalovirus exposure and HLA in healthy donors. Use of 60 Vbeta and 13 Jbeta primers characterized the PCR. Using immunoSEQ multiplex PCR, the repertoire was profiled, and TCRdb retains in-frame clones only, with some absent. The table records about 150,000 clones, roughly 80% of them present only once. CDR1 SGDLS and CDR2 YYNGEE come from the germline V gene. Trimming stripped 0 bases from V and 1 base from J, with 10 bases between. This CDR3 spans 15 amino acids. Sequenced input: PBMCs. The chain joins TRBV9 to TRBJ1-2; D remains ambiguous. This sequence was found in a man in his forties in good health and CMV-seropositive. In nucleotides, the CDR3 is TGTGCCAGCAGCGTAGAGGACTCCCTTAACTATGGCTACACCTTC. Amino acid sequence: CASSVEDSLNYGYTF.